This TCR beta chain came from a study of blood T cell repertoires in COVID-19. Study-level information: Sites in the United States, Italy and Spain provided acute and convalescent COVID-19 samples. From T cells, B-cell-depleted T cells, or PBMCs came the material, which was cDNA or gDNA.

Original processing notes: Reference gene primer amplification yielded estimated nucleated cell counts. Assay: immunoSEQ multiplex PCR; the TCRdb copy retains only in-frame clones and omits some. Clone size and the V and J calls come from that table; the DNA yielded D and trimming. The repertoire holds 170,000 or so clones, with roughly 77% as singletons. In germline, CDR1 is SEHNR, CDR2 FQNEAQ (reference sequence). V was pared by 0 bases and J by 0 bases, with 6 bases between. The CDR3 is 15 amino acids. This clonotype was obtained from a man between 65 and 85 years old with active or convalescent COVID-19. Sequenced sample: peripheral blood. V usage is TRBV7-9 and J usage is TRBJ1-3; D gene uncertain. CDR3 sequence (DNA): TGTGCCAGCAGCTTAGCGGGAGCCTCTGGAAACACCATATATTTT. Protein product: CASSLAGASGNTIYF. The variable domain in full, with the rest retrieved from reference TRBV7-9 and TRBJ1-3, is DTGVSQNPRHKITKRGQNVTFRCDPISEHNRLYWYRQTLGQGPEFLTYFQNEAQLEKSRLLSDRFSAERPKGSFSTLEIQRTEQGDSAMYLCASSLAGASGNTIYFGEGSWLTVV.